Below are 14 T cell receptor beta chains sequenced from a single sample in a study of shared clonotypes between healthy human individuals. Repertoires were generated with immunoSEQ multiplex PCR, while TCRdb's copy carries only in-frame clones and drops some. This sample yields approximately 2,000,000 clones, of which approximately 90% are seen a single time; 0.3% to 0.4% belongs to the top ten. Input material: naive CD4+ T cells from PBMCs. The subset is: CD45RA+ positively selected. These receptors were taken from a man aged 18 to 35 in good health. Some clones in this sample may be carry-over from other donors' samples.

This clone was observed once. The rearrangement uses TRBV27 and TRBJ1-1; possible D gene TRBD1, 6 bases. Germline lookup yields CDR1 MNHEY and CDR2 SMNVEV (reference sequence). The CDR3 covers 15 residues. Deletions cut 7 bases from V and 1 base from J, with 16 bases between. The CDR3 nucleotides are TGTGCCAGCACCCCGTGGGGGGCTCAGAACACTGAAGCTTTCTTT. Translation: CASTPWGAQNTEAFF.

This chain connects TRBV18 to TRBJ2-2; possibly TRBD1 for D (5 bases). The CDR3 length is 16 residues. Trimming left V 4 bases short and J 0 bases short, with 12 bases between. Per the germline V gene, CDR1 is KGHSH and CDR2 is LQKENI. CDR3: CASSLQALTNTGELFF. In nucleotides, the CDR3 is TGTGCCAGCTCACTACAGGCCCTGACGAACACCGGGGAGCTGTTTTTT.

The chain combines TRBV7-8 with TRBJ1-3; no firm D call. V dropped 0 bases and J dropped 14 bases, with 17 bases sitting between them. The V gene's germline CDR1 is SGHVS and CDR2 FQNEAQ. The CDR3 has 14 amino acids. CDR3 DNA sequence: TGTGCCAGCAGCTTAGCGCTCGGCTGGTCCCTGGTATATTTT. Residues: CASSLALGWSLVYF.

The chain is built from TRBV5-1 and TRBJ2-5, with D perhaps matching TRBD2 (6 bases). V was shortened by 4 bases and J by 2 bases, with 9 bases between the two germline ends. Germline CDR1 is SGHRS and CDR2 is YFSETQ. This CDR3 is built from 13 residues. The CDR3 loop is CASSGDWQETQYF. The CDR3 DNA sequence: TGCGCCAGCAGCGGGGACTGGCAAGAGACCCAGTACTTC.

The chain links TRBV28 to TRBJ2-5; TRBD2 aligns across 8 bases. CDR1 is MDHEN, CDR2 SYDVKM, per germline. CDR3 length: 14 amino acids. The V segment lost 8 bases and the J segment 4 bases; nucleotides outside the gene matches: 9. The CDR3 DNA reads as TGTGCCAGCGGAAAAGCCGGGGGGGTAGAGACCCAGTACTTC. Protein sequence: CASGKAGGVETQYF. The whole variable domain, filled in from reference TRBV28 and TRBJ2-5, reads DVKVTQSSRYLVKRTGEKVFLECVQDMDHENMFWYRQDPGLGLRLIYFSYDVKMKEKGDIPEGYSVSREKKERFSLILESASTNQTSMYLCASGKAGGVETQYFGPGTRLLVL.

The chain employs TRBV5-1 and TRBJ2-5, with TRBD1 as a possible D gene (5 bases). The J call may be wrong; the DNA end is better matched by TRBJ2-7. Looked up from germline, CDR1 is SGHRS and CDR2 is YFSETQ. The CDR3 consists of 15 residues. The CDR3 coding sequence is TGCGCCAGCAGCTTGGCCGTGGGGCCGTCCTACGAGCAGTACTTC. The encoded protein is CASSLAVGPSYEQYF.

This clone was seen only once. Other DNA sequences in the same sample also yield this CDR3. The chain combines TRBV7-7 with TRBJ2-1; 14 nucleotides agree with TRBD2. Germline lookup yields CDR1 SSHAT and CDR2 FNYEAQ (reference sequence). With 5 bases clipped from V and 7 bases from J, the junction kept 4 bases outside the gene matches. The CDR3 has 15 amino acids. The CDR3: CASSPGLAGVNEQFF. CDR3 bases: TGTGCCAGCAGCCCGGGACTAGCGGGAGTTAATGAGCAGTTCTTC.

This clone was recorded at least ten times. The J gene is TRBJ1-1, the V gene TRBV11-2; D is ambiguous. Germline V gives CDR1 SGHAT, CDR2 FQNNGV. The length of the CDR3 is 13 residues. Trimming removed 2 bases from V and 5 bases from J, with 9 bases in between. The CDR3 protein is CASSLLGITEAFF. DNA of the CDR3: TGTGCCAGCAGCTTACTGGGGATTACTGAAGCTTTCTTT.

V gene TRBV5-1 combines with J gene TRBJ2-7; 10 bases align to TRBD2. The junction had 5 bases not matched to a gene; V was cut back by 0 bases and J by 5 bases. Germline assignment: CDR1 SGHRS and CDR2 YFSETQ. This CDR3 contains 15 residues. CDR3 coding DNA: TGCGCCAGCAGCTTGGGGGCTAGCGGGAGCCACGAGCAGTACTTC. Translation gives CASSLGASGSHEQYF.

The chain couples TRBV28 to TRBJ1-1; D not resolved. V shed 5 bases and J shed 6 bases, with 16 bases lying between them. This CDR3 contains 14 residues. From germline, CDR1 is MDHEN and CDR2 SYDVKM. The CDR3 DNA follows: TGTGCCAGCAGTCCCCCTCGATTGGCCCCTGAAGCTTTCTTT. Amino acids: CASSPPRLAPEAFF.

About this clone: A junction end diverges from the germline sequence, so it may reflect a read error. CDR3 sequence reads: CASSYSQTSGRLLF. CDR3 sequence (DNA): TGTGCCAGCAGTTACTCCCAGACTAGCGGGAGACTCTTATTC. The chain carries TRBV6-5 and TRBJ2-7; 12 bases map to TRBD2. Germline loops: CDR1 MNHEY, CDR2 SVGAGI. The CDR3 extends over 14 amino acids.

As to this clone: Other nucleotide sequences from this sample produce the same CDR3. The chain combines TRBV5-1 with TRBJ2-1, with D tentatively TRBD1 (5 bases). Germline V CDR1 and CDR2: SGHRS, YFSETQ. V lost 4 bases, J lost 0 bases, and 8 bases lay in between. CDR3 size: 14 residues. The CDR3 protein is CASSPQGSYNEQFF. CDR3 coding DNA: TGCGCCAGCAGCCCCCAGGGCTCCTACAATGAGCAGTTCTTC.

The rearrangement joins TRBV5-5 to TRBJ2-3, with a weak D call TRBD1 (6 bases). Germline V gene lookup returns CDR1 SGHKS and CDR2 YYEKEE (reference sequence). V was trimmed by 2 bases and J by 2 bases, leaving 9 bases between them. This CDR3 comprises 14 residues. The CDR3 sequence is CASSFRDNTDTQYF. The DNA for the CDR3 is TGTGCCAGCAGCTTCCGGGACAACACAGATACGCAGTATTTT.

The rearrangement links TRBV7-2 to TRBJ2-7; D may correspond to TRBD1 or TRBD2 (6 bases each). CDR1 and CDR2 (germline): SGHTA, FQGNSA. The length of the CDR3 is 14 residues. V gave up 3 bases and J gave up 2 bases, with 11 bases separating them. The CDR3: CASSFYREAYEQYF. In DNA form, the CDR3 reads TGTGCCAGCAGCTTCTACAGGGAGGCCTACGAGCAGTACTTC.